The rows below give T cell receptor beta chains drawn from one sample of a study of sequential checkpoint blockade in melanoma. Libraries were prepared by immunoSEQ multiplex PCR; TCRdb keeps only in-frame clonotypes and omits some of them. This sample yields about 5,100 clones, of which under 30% are seen a single time; around 22% belongs to the top ten. The material sequenced was tumor tissue (inferred from file names), taken from a patient given nivolumab and ipilimumab in sequence. All receptors come from a human donor with melanoma. CDR3s include the opening cysteine and the closing phenylalanine or tryptophan. The order of the fields is CDR3 protein, CDR3 DNA, D gene, clone size, V gene, J gene. D genes are given only for firm matches. Clone size is shown for a subset of rows, as once, few, many or a class of expanded clone.

cdr3_aa: CASSFPQGEGYGYTF
cdr3_nt: TGTGCCAGCAGCTTCCCACAGGGGGAGGGGTATGGCTACACCTTC
d_call: TRBD1
clone_size: many
v_call: TRBV11-3
j_call: TRBJ1-2

cdr3_aa: CAWSVQGETQYF
cdr3_nt: TGTGCCTGGAGTGTACAGGGCGAGACCCAGTACTTC
d_call: NA
clone_size: NA
v_call: TRBV30
j_call: TRBJ2-5

cdr3_aa: CASSLSTSGSNEQFF
cdr3_nt: TGTGCCAGCAGCTTAAGCACTAGCGGGAGCAATGAGCAGTTCTTC
d_call: TRBD2
clone_size: few
v_call: TRBV11-3
j_call: TRBJ2-1

cdr3_aa: CASSKSGTGYGYTF
cdr3_nt: TGTGCCAGCAGTAAATCCGGGACAGGCTATGGCTACACCTTC
d_call: TRBD1
clone_size: many
v_call: TRBV6-8
j_call: TRBJ1-2

cdr3_aa: CATSRGQDMNTEAFF
cdr3_nt: TGTGCCACCAGCAGAGGACAGGACATGAACACTGAAGCTTTCTTT
d_call: NA
clone_size: medium-sized
v_call: TRBV15
j_call: TRBJ1-1

cdr3_aa: CASSFGGSYEQYF
cdr3_nt: TGTGCCAGCAGTTTTGGCGGTAGCTACGAGCAGTACTTC
d_call: NA
clone_size: NA
v_call: TRBV27
j_call: TRBJ2-7

cdr3_aa: CASSYSGSGETQYF
cdr3_nt: TGTGCCAGCAGTTATAGCGGGAGCGGTGAGACCCAGTACTTC
d_call: TRBD2
clone_size: NA
v_call: TRBV6-8
j_call: TRBJ2-5

cdr3_aa: CASGTSGGSYEQYF
cdr3_nt: TGTGCCAGCGGGACTAGCGGGGGATCCTACGAGCAGTACTTC
d_call: TRBD2
clone_size: medium-sized
v_call: TRBV12-5
j_call: TRBJ2-7

cdr3_aa: CASSFSPRLVDRETQYF
cdr3_nt: TGTGCCAGCAGTTTCTCTCCGAGACTAGTAGATCGAGAGACCCAGTACTTC
d_call: NA
clone_size: few
v_call: TRBV28
j_call: TRBJ2-5

cdr3_aa: CASRTWGQGMNEKLFF
cdr3_nt: TGTGCCAGCAGAACGTGGGGACAGGGGATGAATGAAAAACTGTTTTTT
d_call: TRBD1
clone_size: few
v_call: TRBV28
j_call: TRBJ1-4

cdr3_aa: CASSVDPYNEQFF
cdr3_nt: TGTGCCAGCAGCGTAGATCCCTACAATGAGCAGTTCTTC
d_call: NA
clone_size: NA
v_call: TRBV9
j_call: TRBJ2-1

cdr3_aa: CASRRPSGSSYNEQFF
cdr3_nt: TGTGCCAGCAGACGACCTAGCGGGAGCTCCTACAATGAGCAGTTCTTC
d_call: TRBD2
clone_size: NA
v_call: TRBV6-8
j_call: TRBJ2-1

cdr3_aa: CASRYVAVSTDTQYF
cdr3_nt: TGTGCCAGCAGATACGTAGCGGTTAGCACAGATACGCAGTATTTT
d_call: NA
clone_size: NA
v_call: TRBV2
j_call: TRBJ2-3

cdr3_aa: CASASDGLNTEAFF
cdr3_nt: TGTGCCAGCGCCTCAGACGGATTGAACACTGAAGCTTTCTTT
d_call: NA
clone_size: NA
v_call: TRBV12-5
j_call: TRBJ1-1

cdr3_aa: CASSSRDGGSSYNEQFF
cdr3_nt: TGTGCCAGTAGTTCCCGGGACGGCGGAAGCTCCTACAATGAGCAGTTCTTC
d_call: NA
clone_size: NA
v_call: TRBV19
j_call: TRBJ2-1

cdr3_aa: CASSLAGGTNNEQFF
cdr3_nt: TGCGCCAGCAGCTTGGCCGGGGGGACAAACAATGAGCAGTTCTTC
d_call: NA
clone_size: NA
v_call: TRBV5-1
j_call: TRBJ2-1

cdr3_aa: CASSEPGPITYEQYF
cdr3_nt: TGTGCCAGCAGTGAGCCAGGGCCTATCACCTACGAGCAGTACTTC
d_call: NA
clone_size: NA
v_call: TRBV25-1
j_call: TRBJ2-7

cdr3_aa: CASSYSGGTGLTNEKLFF
cdr3_nt: TGTGCCAGCAGTTACTCGGGCGGGACAGGGTTAACTAATGAAAAACTGTTTTTT
d_call: TRBD1
clone_size: NA
v_call: TRBV6-8
j_call: TRBJ1-4

cdr3_aa: CASSYIAPGVASYNEQFF
cdr3_nt: TGTGCCAGCAGTTACATCGCCCCTGGAGTTGCGTCCTACAATGAGCAGTTCTTC
d_call: NA
clone_size: NA
v_call: TRBV6-8
j_call: TRBJ2-1

cdr3_aa: CASRGLGSYNEQFF
cdr3_nt: TGCGCCAGTAGAGGACTGGGCTCCTACAATGAGCAGTTCTTC
d_call: NA
clone_size: NA
v_call: TRBV5-1
j_call: TRBJ2-1

cdr3_aa: CASSLTGRSYGYTF
cdr3_nt: TGTGCCAGCAGTCTGACAGGGCGAAGCTATGGCTACACCTTC
d_call: TRBD1
clone_size: few
v_call: TRBV28
j_call: TRBJ1-2

cdr3_aa: CASSFSPGTGGSDTIYF
cdr3_nt: TGTGCCAGCAGCTTTTCACCGGGAACAGGGGGATCGGACACCATATATTTT
d_call: TRBD1
clone_size: many
v_call: TRBV11-3
j_call: TRBJ1-3

cdr3_aa: CASSQGDLVEKLFF
cdr3_nt: TGCGCCAGCAGCCAGGGGGATCTCGTCGAAAAACTGTTTTTT
d_call: NA
clone_size: few
v_call: TRBV4-1
j_call: TRBJ1-4

cdr3_aa: CASSLGPGRYEQYF
cdr3_nt: TGTGCCAGCAGCTTAGGGCCGGGGCGATACGAGCAGTACTTC
d_call: NA
clone_size: many
v_call: TRBV11-3
j_call: TRBJ2-7

cdr3_aa: CASSISLQADTQYF
cdr3_nt: TGTGCCAGTAGTATAAGTTTGCAGGCAGATACGCAGTATTTT
d_call: NA
clone_size: few
v_call: TRBV19
j_call: TRBJ2-3

cdr3_aa: CASSPEAGARKVNTEAFF
cdr3_nt: TGCGCCAGCAGCCCGGAGGCGGGGGCCCGGAAGGTGAACACTGAAGCTTTCTTT
d_call: NA
clone_size: NA
v_call: TRBV5-1
j_call: TRBJ1-1

cdr3_aa: CASSPSKTEQYF
cdr3_nt: TGTGCCAGCTCACCATCGAAGACAGAGCAGTACTTC
d_call: NA
clone_size: NA
v_call: TRBV18
j_call: TRBJ2-7

cdr3_aa: CASSGQRLNYGYTF
cdr3_nt: TGTGCCAGTAGTGGACAGAGATTAAACTATGGCTACACCTTC
d_call: NA
clone_size: NA
v_call: TRBV19
j_call: TRBJ1-2

cdr3_aa: CASSLDGTGLGVGETQYF
cdr3_nt: TGCGCCAGCAGCCTAGACGGGACAGGGCTGGGAGTAGGAGAGACCCAGTACTTC
d_call: TRBD1
clone_size: many
v_call: TRBV4-1
j_call: TRBJ2-5

cdr3_aa: CATRRDRGRNEQYF
cdr3_nt: TGTGCCACTCGCCGGGACAGGGGGCGGAACGAGCAGTACTTC
d_call: TRBD1
clone_size: NA
v_call: TRBV19
j_call: TRBJ2-7

cdr3_aa: CASSPSSGRSNEQFF
cdr3_nt: TGTGCCAGCAGCCCTTCTAGCGGGAGATCTAATGAGCAGTTCTTC
d_call: TRBD2
clone_size: few
v_call: TRBV11-3
j_call: TRBJ2-1

cdr3_aa: CSVYEGSYEQYF
cdr3_nt: TGCAGCGTTTACGAGGGATCGTACGAGCAGTACTTC
d_call: NA
clone_size: NA
v_call: TRBV29-1
j_call: TRBJ2-7

cdr3_aa: CASSLKAGGGDTQYF
cdr3_nt: TGTGCCAGCAGCCTCAAAGCGGGAGGAGGAGATACGCAGTATTTT
d_call: TRBD2
clone_size: NA
v_call: TRBV11-3
j_call: TRBJ2-3

cdr3_aa: CASSFRQGGGELFF
cdr3_nt: TGTGCCAGCAGCTTCCGACAGGGCGGCGGGGAGCTGTTTTTT
d_call: TRBD1
clone_size: many
v_call: TRBV11-3
j_call: TRBJ2-2

cdr3_aa: CASSYSIGQGHTEAFF
cdr3_nt: TGTGCCAGCAGTTACTCGATTGGACAGGGGCACACTGAAGCTTTCTTT
d_call: TRBD1
clone_size: few
v_call: TRBV6-8
j_call: TRBJ1-1

cdr3_aa: CASSPQGQDTQYF
cdr3_nt: TGCGCCAGCAGCCCTCAGGGACAAGATACGCAGTATTTT
d_call: NA
clone_size: NA
v_call: TRBV23-1
j_call: TRBJ2-3

cdr3_aa: CASSPPTYEQYF
cdr3_nt: TGTGCCAGCAGTCCCCCCACCTACGAGCAGTACTTC
d_call: NA
clone_size: few
v_call: TRBV28
j_call: TRBJ2-7

cdr3_aa: CASHGTGVYEQYF
cdr3_nt: TGTGCCAGTCACGGGACAGGGGTCTACGAGCAGTACTTC
d_call: TRBD1
clone_size: NA
v_call: TRBV19
j_call: TRBJ2-7

cdr3_aa: CASSSGTVNTEAFF
cdr3_nt: TGTGCCAGCAGCTCAGGGACAGTGAACACTGAAGCTTTCTTT
d_call: TRBD1
clone_size: few
v_call: TRBV6-8
j_call: TRBJ1-1

cdr3_aa: CASSMDPATGELFF
cdr3_nt: TGTGCCAGTAGTATGGACCCCGCGACCGGGGAGCTGTTTTTT
d_call: NA
clone_size: NA
v_call: TRBV19
j_call: TRBJ2-2

cdr3_aa: CASSLDPSVDEQYF
cdr3_nt: TGCGCCAGCAGCTTGGATCCGTCGGTGGACGAGCAGTACTTC
d_call: NA
clone_size: NA
v_call: TRBV5-1
j_call: TRBJ2-7

cdr3_aa: CASSYLGLAGVGYNEQFF
cdr3_nt: TGTGCCAGCAGTTACTTGGGACTAGCGGGAGTAGGCTACAATGAGCAGTTCTTC
d_call: TRBD2
clone_size: few
v_call: TRBV6-8
j_call: TRBJ2-1

cdr3_aa: CAWSVRVSGKAYNEQFF
cdr3_nt: TGTGCCTGGAGTGTACGGGTTAGCGGGAAGGCGTACAATGAGCAGTTCTTC
d_call: TRBD2
clone_size: few
v_call: TRBV30
j_call: TRBJ2-1

cdr3_aa: CASSFSGAGNTEAFF
cdr3_nt: TGTGCCAGCAGCTTTTCAGGGGCGGGGAACACTGAAGCTTTCTTT
d_call: NA
clone_size: medium-sized
v_call: TRBV11-3
j_call: TRBJ1-1

cdr3_aa: CASSSRQGVGDTQYF
cdr3_nt: TGTGCCAGCAGTTCCAGACAGGGGGTGGGAGATACGCAGTATTTT
d_call: TRBD1
clone_size: NA
v_call: TRBV25-1
j_call: TRBJ2-3

cdr3_aa: CASSSGYSGNTIYF
cdr3_nt: TGTGCCAGCAGTTCGGGGTACTCTGGAAACACCATATATTTT
d_call: NA
clone_size: few
v_call: TRBV28
j_call: TRBJ1-3

cdr3_aa: CASSFPGQGVKNIQYF
cdr3_nt: TGCGCCAGCAGCTTCCCGGGACAGGGGGTCAAAAACATTCAGTACTTC
d_call: TRBD1
clone_size: NA
v_call: TRBV5-1
j_call: TRBJ2-4

cdr3_aa: CASSGTGGDTQYF
cdr3_nt: TGTGCCAGCAGCGGGACAGGGGGAGATACGCAGTATTTT
d_call: TRBD1
clone_size: few
v_call: TRBV6-8
j_call: TRBJ2-3

cdr3_aa: CASSRRHQETQYF
cdr3_nt: TGTGCCAGCTCACGGCGGCACCAAGAGACCCAGTACTTC
d_call: NA
clone_size: NA
v_call: TRBV18
j_call: TRBJ2-5

cdr3_aa: CAWPWWVTRGRRGHWETQYF
cdr3_nt: TGTGCCTGGCCGTGGTGGGTTACGCGGGGACGTAGGGGACATTGGGAGACCCAGTACTTC
d_call: NA
clone_size: NA
v_call: TRBV30
j_call: TRBJ2-5

cdr3_aa: CASSVDAAAGIYEQYF
cdr3_nt: TGTGCCAGCAGCGTAGACGCTGCAGCGGGAATCTACGAGCAGTACTTC
d_call: TRBD2
clone_size: NA
v_call: TRBV9
j_call: TRBJ2-7

cdr3_aa: CASSLGVEETQYF
cdr3_nt: TGTGCCAGCTCACTAGGGGTCGAGGAGACCCAGTACTTC
d_call: NA
clone_size: NA
v_call: TRBV18
j_call: TRBJ2-5

cdr3_aa: CASSFGSGGYSNQPQHF
cdr3_nt: TGTGCCAGCAGTTTTGGATCGGGGGGTTATAGCAATCAGCCCCAGCATTTT
d_call: NA
clone_size: NA
v_call: TRBV28
j_call: TRBJ1-5

cdr3_aa: CASSILTTGVNQPQHF
cdr3_nt: TGTGCCAGTAGTATATTAACGACAGGGGTCAATCAGCCCCAGCATTTT
d_call: TRBD1
clone_size: NA
v_call: TRBV19
j_call: TRBJ1-5

cdr3_aa: CASTPVGREETQYF
cdr3_nt: TGTGCCAGCACCCCGGTGGGGAGGGAAGAGACCCAGTACTTC
d_call: TRBD2
clone_size: NA
v_call: TRBV6-8
j_call: TRBJ2-5